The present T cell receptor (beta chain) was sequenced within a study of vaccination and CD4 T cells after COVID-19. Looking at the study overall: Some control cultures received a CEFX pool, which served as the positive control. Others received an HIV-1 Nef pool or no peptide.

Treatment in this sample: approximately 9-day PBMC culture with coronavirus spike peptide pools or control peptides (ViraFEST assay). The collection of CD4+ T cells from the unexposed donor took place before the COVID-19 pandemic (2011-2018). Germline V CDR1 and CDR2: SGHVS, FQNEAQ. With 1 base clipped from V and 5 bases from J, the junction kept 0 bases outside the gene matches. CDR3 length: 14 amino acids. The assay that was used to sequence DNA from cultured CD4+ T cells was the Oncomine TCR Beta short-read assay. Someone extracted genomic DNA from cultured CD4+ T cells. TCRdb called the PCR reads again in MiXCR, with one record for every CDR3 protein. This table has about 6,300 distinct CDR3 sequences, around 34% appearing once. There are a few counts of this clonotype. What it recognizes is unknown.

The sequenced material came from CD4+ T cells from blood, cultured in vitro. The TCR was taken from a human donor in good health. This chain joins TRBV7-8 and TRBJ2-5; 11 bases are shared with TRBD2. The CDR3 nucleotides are TGTGCCAGCAGCTTAGTAGCGGGAGGGGAGACCCAGTACTTC. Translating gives CASSLVAGGETQYF.